This T cell receptor beta chain came from a study of shared clonotypes between healthy human individuals. Sequencing used immunoSEQ multiplex PCR; TCRdb keeps in-frame clones, though not all of them. The sample shows hundreds of thousands of clones, about 95% of them seen only once. There are 18 residues in the CDR3. Between the trimmed V and J ends, which lost 4 bases and 5 bases, there was a span of 24 bases. Per the germline V gene, CDR1 is SGHNT and CDR2 is YYREEE (reference sequence). Naive CD8 cells lacked CD45RO and underwent positive selection for CCR7, leaving out terminally differentiated effector memory CD45RA+ cells.

The receptor was isolated from a woman aged 25 to 39 in good health. Material: naive CD8+ T cells sorted from blood. V usage is TRBV5-4 and J usage is TRBJ1-4, with no clear D. Here the CDR3 DNA reads TGTGCCAGCAGCCGATCTCCTCTCACAGTGACCTCGAATGAAAAACTGTTTTTT. Residues: CASSRSPLTVTSNEKLFF.